These 6 T cell receptor beta chains share one sample of origin, sequenced in a study of T cell changes during pregnancy in multiple sclerosis. Some clones are missing from TCRdb's copy, which holds only in-frame ones; the method was immunoSEQ multiplex PCR. The top ten hold roughly 1.2% of the sample, which has about 71,000 clones, more than 80% seen once. The sample in question was peripheral blood, obtained in the third trimester of pregnancy. These receptors all come from a female donor with multiple sclerosis, enrolled in a pregnancy study.

The CDR3 DNA is TGTGCCTGGGCACGGGATGTCAATCAGCCCCAGCATTTT. Translating gives CAWARDVNQPQHF. J is TRBJ1-5 and V is TRBV30; D is ambiguous. V dropped 5 bases and J dropped 3 bases, with 11 bases sitting between them. The CDR3 consists of 13 residues. The germline gives CDR1 GTSNPN, CDR2 SVGIG (reference sequence).

The V and J genes are TRBV4-3 and TRBJ2-5, with TRBD2 identical over 9 bases. Germline CDR1 LGHNA, CDR2 YSLEER. V was pared by 0 bases and J by 5 bases, with 4 bases of the junction left unmatched. The CDR3 totals 15 residues. CDR3 bases: TGCGCCAGCAGCCAAGATCCCGGACTAGCGGAGACCCAGTACTTC. Amino acids: CASSQDPGLAETQYF.

The chain employs TRBV6-4 and TRBJ2-3; 10 nucleotides align to TRBD2. The CDR3 runs 15 residues. The J segment lost 4 bases and the V segment lost 0 bases, leaving 1 base of the junction unmatched. Germline V CDR1 and CDR2: MRHNA, SNTAGT. The CDR3 coding sequence is TGTGCCAGCAGTGACTCGACTAGCGGGCCAGATACGCAGTATTTT. This sequence encodes CASSDSTSGPDTQYF.

The chain links TRBV6-1 to TRBJ2-3; weak D call: TRBD2 (6 bases). V was clipped by 10 bases and J by 1 base, with 12 bases between them. Germline CDR1 MNHNS, CDR2 SASEGT. The CDR3 covers 13 residues. CDR3 residues: CAIRTGGTDTQYF. The CDR3 region has the DNA TGTGCCATCCGGACGGGGGGCACAGATACGCAGTATTTT.

This chain links TRBV10-2 with TRBJ2-7; 9 bases fit TRBD2. This CDR3 comprises 14 residues. CDR1 and CDR2 from the germline V gene are WSHSY and SAAADI. V was clipped by 4 bases and J by 1 base; unmatched bases: 2. In DNA form, the CDR3 reads TGCGCCAGCAGTGCTAGCGGGATTTCCTACGAGCAGTACTTC. Translation gives CASSASGISYEQYF.

V usage is TRBV5-6 and J usage is TRBJ1-5, with D possibly being TRBD1 (6 bases). Trimming removed 3 bases at V and 3 bases at J, with 7 bases between. The CDR3 has 13 amino acids. Germline V CDR1 and CDR2: SGHDT, YYEEEE. The DNA for the CDR3 is TGTGCCAGCAGCTACAGGGCCAATCAGCCCCAGCATTTT. This codes for CASSYRANQPQHF.